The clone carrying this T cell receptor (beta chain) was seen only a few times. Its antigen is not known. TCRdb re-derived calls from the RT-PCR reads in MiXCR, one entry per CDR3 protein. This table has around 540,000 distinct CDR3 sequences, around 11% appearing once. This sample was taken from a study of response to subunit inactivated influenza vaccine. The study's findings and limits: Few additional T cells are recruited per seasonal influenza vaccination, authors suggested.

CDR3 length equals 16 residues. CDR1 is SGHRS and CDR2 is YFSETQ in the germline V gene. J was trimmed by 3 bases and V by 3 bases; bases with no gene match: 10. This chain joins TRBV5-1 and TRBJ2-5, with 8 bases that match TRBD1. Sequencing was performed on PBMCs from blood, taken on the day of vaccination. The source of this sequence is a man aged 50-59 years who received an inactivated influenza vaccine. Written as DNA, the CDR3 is TGCGCCAGCAGCTGGGGACAGGAGGGCCCCAAAGAGACCCAGTACTTC. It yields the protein CASSWGQEGPKETQYF.